This TCR beta chain was identified in a study of shared clonotypes between healthy human individuals. CDR1 is KGHSH and CDR2 is LQKENI in the germline V gene. The CDR3 extends over 14 amino acids. Trimming took 4 bases from V and 3 from J; bases not matched to a gene: 6. Authors' processing steps: ImmunoSEQ sequences covered only the junction and lacked quality scores; filtering therefore differed. The assay was immunoSEQ multiplex PCR, and TCRdb's table has in-frame clones only and misses some. The DNA was the basis for D and trimming; V, J and clone size are from that table. The table lists about 960,000 clones, more than 75% of them singletons. Points from the study as a whole: An expected dependence of interdonor clonotype sharing on sequencing depth was noted. Against clonotypes common to all four donors, non-shared ones had lower generation probabilities.

Turning to this clone: Its antigen is undetermined.

The origin of this receptor is a man younger than 35 in good health. The V call is TRBV18, the J call TRBJ2-7; TRBD1 aligns across 7 bases. Sequencing used memory CD4+ T cells sorted from blood. Subset in this sample: CD45RA-negative fraction. The CDR3 here is CASSLPGQNYEQYF. The CDR3 DNA follows: TGTGCCAGCTCACTTCCGGGACAGAACTACGAGCAGTACTTC.